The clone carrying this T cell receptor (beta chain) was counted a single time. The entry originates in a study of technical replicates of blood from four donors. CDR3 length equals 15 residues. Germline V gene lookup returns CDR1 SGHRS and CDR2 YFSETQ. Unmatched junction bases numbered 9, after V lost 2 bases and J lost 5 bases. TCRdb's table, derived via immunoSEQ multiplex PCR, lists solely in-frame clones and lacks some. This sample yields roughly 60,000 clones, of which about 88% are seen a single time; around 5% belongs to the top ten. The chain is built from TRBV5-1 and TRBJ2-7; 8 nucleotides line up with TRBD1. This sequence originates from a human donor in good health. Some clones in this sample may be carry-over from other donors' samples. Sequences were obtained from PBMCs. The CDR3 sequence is CASSFGSGGSHEQYF. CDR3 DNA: TGCGCCAGCAGCTTTGGTTCAGGGGGCAGCCACGAGCAGTACTTC.